This TCR beta chain is drawn from a study of molecular identifiers for immune sequencing clone quantification. Study-level findings and limits: Effector cells had over 99% of their molecules in clones above 20 RNA copies, while naive cells had under 1%. Investigators reportedly could detect spiked Jurkat TCR RNA from one cell among approximately 1 million naive cells.

Sorted cell numbers of roughly 19,000 to 1,000,000, with 10%, 30% or 50% RNA, served as input for naive CD8 libraries. Naive CD8 T cells, phenotype CD8+CD4-CCR7+CD45RA+, were sorted. As for this clonotype: What it binds is unknown.

This CDR3 has 15 amino acids. V was clipped by 6 bases and J by 2 bases, with 17 bases between them. From germline, CDR1 is MNHEY and CDR2 SVGEGT. Via MiXCR, TCRdb re-called the PCR reads, giving one row per CDR3 protein. Among more than 550,000 distinct CDR3 sequences listed, roughly 27% were seen once. Specimen: naive CD8+ T cells from blood, with Jurkat cell RNA spiked in. Subset noted: FACS-sorted CD8+CD4-CCR7+CD45RA+ naive T cells. The chain uses TRBV6-2 or TRBV6-3 and TRBJ2-7; a weak D match, TRBD1 (6 bases). The sequence came from a human donor in good health. Some libraries in this study had Jurkat cell RNA spiked in. As DNA, the CDR3 is TGTGCCAGCAGGACACCGGGACACGATACCTACGAGCAGTACTTC. Amino acids: CASRTPGHDTYEQYF.